What follows describes a single T cell receptor beta chain. Which antigen it targets is not known. Base-call qualities are not available, and no considerably larger clone is one nucleotide away. Peripheral blood CD8+ and CD4+ T cells from healthy donors, Susac syndrome patients and multiple sclerosis patients were profiled by high-throughput TCR beta sequencing. The Susac syndrome patients fulfilled recently defined diagnostic criteria for definite or probable disease. Bulk CD8+ and CD4+ T cells were purified magnetically by negative isolation, whereas CD8+ TEMRA cells were enriched by FACS. Blood was collected in EDTA tubes and processed within 24 hours, with PBMCs isolated through density gradient centrifugation. PBMCs intended for TCR sequencing were cryopreserved in liquid nitrogen and thawed later in a water bath at 37 degrees C. The sorted or isolated CD4+, CD8+ and CD8+ TEMRA cells reached a purity of at least 90%.

This specimen belongs to a study of CD8 T cells in Susac syndrome (dated by TCRdb to about 2019). For the study in its entirety: Of the Susac syndrome patients who were sequenced, eight were in clinical remission while five or six had clinically active disease. Susac syndrome patients were therapy-naive, on corticosteroids (some also receiving IVIg), or on IVIg alone at blood withdrawal. Repertoire sequencing was used to test whether CD8+ T cell activation and differentiation in Susac syndrome was antigen driven. CD8+ T cell repertoire clonality was compared between over 9 healthy donors, approximately 14 Susac syndrome patients and fewer than 19 multiple sclerosis patients. On the study overall, not on this receptor specifically: The study acknowledged that relatively few individuals were included in the TCR sequencing and HLA analysis. Sixteen and five Susac-specific public clones were found in the total CD8+ and CD8+ TEMRA repertoires, respectively. Susac syndrome CD8+ repertoires showed clonal expansion, highest in CD8+ TEMRA cells and greater in clinically active than remitting patients.

RNA was extracted using the RNeasy kit, and about 0.45 to 1 ug of the RNA was reverse transcribed with random hexamers. The immunoSEQ multiplex PCR assay, which covers 54 Vbeta and 13 Jbeta segments, was used to amplify TCR beta CDR3 regions. PCR amplification bias was corrected by using a synthetic template baseline for primer optimization and computational correction. As for the original processing: Reads were annotated to V, D and J genes according to IMGT and were analyzed with immunoSEQ Analyzer, with only productive sequences retained. Clonality was calculated as one minus the Shannon entropy normalized by log2 of the number of productive unique sequences. Public and private clones were assessed among the 100 most prevalent clones of each patient and control. Clones were defined as Susac-specific when absent from the healthy and MS cohorts, from approximately 1,100 published viral clones and from other ImmuneACCESS disease sequences. TCRdb reprocessed the public reads (quality trimming at Q25 with fastp, clone calling with MiXCR) and kept in-frame beta chains. Identical CDR3 protein sequences are pooled into one entry, listed with their most common genes and DNA. Here the V and J calls rest on TCRdb's processing, not on the authors' analysis. The sample table shows roughly 52,000 distinct CDR3 sequences, and around 95% are seen once. Roughly 0.8% of the sample lies in the top ten.

Looking up the germline V gene yields CDR1 SGHRS and CDR2 YFSETQ. V is clipped by 7 bases and J by 7 bases, and the sequence between their germline boundaries is 15 bases long. The CDR3 sequence holds 13 residues, the cysteine and phenylalanine included. Kept here is only the CDR3 DNA, which spans 39 bases and is read in frame from base 1. Specimen: CD8+ T cells from PBMCs. The chain was built from TRBV5-1 and TRBJ2-1; TRBD2 is a possible D gene, resting on 6 matching bases. The origin of this receptor is a human donor with Susac syndrome. Here is the DNA: TGCGCCAGCTACAGGATTGGGGGGAATGAGCAGTTCTTC. This gives the protein CASYRIGGNEQFF.